Below, 30 T cell receptor beta chains from the same sample are listed, as sequenced in a study of blood T cell repertoires in COVID-19. TCRdb's copy holds only in-frame clones and misses some; the assay was immunoSEQ multiplex PCR. The repertoire holds about 44,000 clones, with roughly four fifths as singletons. Material for sequencing was peripheral blood. Receptors were obtained from a human donor in a cohort sampled during active COVID-19.

This chain uses TRBV5-4 with TRBJ2-3; the match to TRBD1 covers 7 bases. This CDR3 region has 16 residues. Trimming at V came to 1 base and at J to 6 bases, leaving 11 bases not matched to a gene. Germline lookup yields CDR1 SGHNT and CDR2 YYREEE (reference sequence). CDR3 region: CASSLKRGGAWDTQYF. CDR3 coding DNA: TGTGCCAGCAGCTTGAAACGAGGGGGCGCGTGGGATACGCAGTATTTT.

The chain uses TRBV18 and TRBJ2-7, with TRBD2 as a possible D gene (6 bases). V dropped 0 bases and J dropped 1 base, with 22 bases sitting between them. The CDR3 spans 19 residues. Germline CDR1 is KGHSH and CDR2 is LQKENI. The CDR3 sequence is CASSPPGSEGRFSSYEQYF. The CDR3 DNA follows: TGTGCCAGCTCACCACCGGGCTCCGAGGGGAGGTTTTCGTCCTACGAGCAGTACTTC.

Many counts were recorded for this clone. V and J are TRBV28 and TRBJ1-3; possible D gene TRBD1, 6 bases. V lost 2 bases to trimming and J lost 4 bases, with 12 bases between them. From germline, CDR1 is MDHEN and CDR2 SYDVKM. CDR3 length: 15 amino acids. The CDR3 loop is CASSLRPGDGNTIYF. The CDR3 bases are TGTGCCAGCAGTTTAAGGCCAGGGGACGGAAACACCATATATTTT.

J is TRBJ1-2 and V is TRBV7-9; D possibly corresponds to TRBD1 (5 bases). V was cut by 2 bases and J by 4 bases, with 26 bases left in between. CDR1 SEHNR and CDR2 FQNEAQ come from the germline V gene (reference sequence). The CDR3 contains 19 residues. The CDR3 DNA reads as TGTGCCAGCAGCTTAATTCATCAGCGGGGGGGAGTCTGGGTCTATGGCTACACCTTC. Protein product: CASSLIHQRGGVWVYGYTF.

The chain uses TRBV18 and TRBJ2-3; 8 bases match TRBD1. Germline values: CDR1 KGHSH, CDR2 LQKENI. V lost 3 bases and J lost 3; bases outside the gene matches: 2. CDR3 length equals 14 residues. The CDR3 nucleotides are TGTGCCAGCTCACCCAGGACAGGGACAGATACGCAGTATTTT. This gives the protein CASSPRTGTDTQYF.

The rearrangement joins TRBV6-5 to TRBJ1-2; 9 bases align to TRBD1. Germline loops: CDR1 MNHEY, CDR2 SVGAGI. V dropped 4 bases and J dropped 2; count of bases not matched to a gene: 5. The CDR3 extends over 15 amino acids. The CDR3 here is CASSFRTGVNYGYTF. For the CDR3, the DNA is TGTGCCAGCAGTTTCCGGACAGGGGTAAACTATGGCTACACCTTC.

This clone has a handful of counts. The chain combines TRBV6-5 with TRBJ1-1, with 8 bases aligning to TRBD1. Germline values: CDR1 MNHEY, CDR2 SVGAGI. Unmatched junction bases numbered 9, after V lost 2 bases and J lost 4 bases. The CDR3 runs to 16 residues. The CDR3 nucleotides read TGTGCCAGCAGTTACCTCCAGGGGGCGCTTGTCACTGAAGCTTTCTTT. It specifies CASSYLQGALVTEAFF.

The rearrangement joins TRBV2 to TRBJ1-4; 7 nucleotides line up with TRBD1. V was pared by 6 bases and J by 7 bases, with 5 bases of the junction left unmatched. Germline V gene sequence: CDR1 SNHLY, CDR2 FYNNEI. This CDR3 spans 13 amino acids. This CDR3 reads CASRRGGGEKLFF. As DNA, the CDR3 is TGTGCCAGCAGAAGAGGGGGCGGTGAAAAACTGTTTTTT.

J is TRBJ1-5 and V is TRBV7-8; D not certain. The germline CDR1 and CDR2 sequences are SGHVS and FQNEAQ. This CDR3 spans 16 amino acids. The ends were cut back, 3 bases at V and 0 bases at J, with 12 bases in the middle. CDR3 sequence reads: CASSFLRSVSNQPQHF. In DNA, the CDR3 is TGTGCCAGCAGCTTTCTTCGGTCCGTTAGCAATCAGCCCCAGCATTTT.

This sequence joins TRBV3-1 (or the pseudogene TRBV3-2) and TRBJ1-2; perhaps TRBD1 as D (5 bases). Trimming took 8 bases from V and 6 from J, leaving 13 bases between them. The germline CDR1 and CDR2 sequences are LGHDT and YNNKEL (reference sequence). There are 12 residues in the CDR3. In DNA form, the CDR3 reads TGTGCCAGCGGGGAGGGGAGAGATGGCTACACCTTC. It translates to CASGEGRDGYTF.

The V call is TRBV5-1, the J call TRBJ1-1; tentative D call: TRBD1 (5 bases). The germline V and J ends were trimmed by 1 base and 0 bases, with 7 bases remaining between them. This CDR3 has 14 amino acids. Germline-derived CDR1 and CDR2 are SGHRS and YFSETQ. CDR3 in amino acids: CASSLQDMNTEAFF. The CDR3 DNA reads as TGCGCCAGCAGCTTGCAGGACATGAACACTGAAGCTTTCTTT. The whole variable domain, filled in from reference TRBV5-1 and TRBJ1-1, reads KAGVTQTPRYLIKTRGQQVTLSCSPISGHRSVSWYQQTPGQGLQFLFEYFSETQRNKGNFPGRFSGRQFSNSRSEMNVSTLELGDSALYLCASSLQDMNTEAFFGQGTRLTVV.

The CDR3 DNA reads TGCGCCAGCAGCGCGGGACAGAGTCAAGAGACCCAGTACTTC. This codes for CASSAGQSQETQYF. The chain carries TRBV5-1 and TRBJ2-5; D might be TRBD1 (7 bases). CDR1 and CDR2 (germline): SGHRS, YFSETQ. This CDR3 has 14 amino acids. Trimming removed 4 bases from V and 2 bases from J, with 12 bases in between.

Turning to this clone: This sample includes further DNA sequences coding for the same CDR3. The J gene is TRBJ2-7, the V gene TRBV14; possible D gene TRBD2, 5 bases. The CDR3 is 13 residues long. Trimming removed 0 bases from V and 7 bases from J, with 10 bases in between. The germline gives CDR1 SGHDN, CDR2 FVKESK. The CDR3: CASSQDLAGEQYF. DNA of the CDR3: TGTGCCAGCAGCCAAGATCTAGCCGGGGAGCAGTACTTC. Filled out from reference TRBV14 and TRBJ2-7, the complete variable domain reads EAGVTQFPSHSVIEKGQTVTLRCDPISGHDNLYWYRRVMGKEIKFLLHFVKESKQDESGMPNNRFLAERTGGTYSTLKVQPAELEDSGVYFCASSQDLAGEQYFGPGTRLTVT.

The J gene is TRBJ2-1, the V gene TRBV7-3; TRBD1 matches 8 bases. CDR1 is SGHTA and CDR2 is FQGTGA in the germline V gene. The V gene end was trimmed by 4 bases and the J gene end by 0 bases; junction bases not matched to a gene: 5. CDR3 length: 16 amino acids. Here the CDR3 DNA reads TGTGCCAGCAGCTCAAGAGGACAGGGCTCCTACAATGAGCAGTTCTTC. Translation gives CASSSRGQGSYNEQFF.

V usage is TRBV19 and J usage is TRBJ1-1; maybe TRBD1 (5 bases). The ends were cut back, 4 bases at V and 0 bases at J, with 15 bases in the middle. The CDR3 length is 16 residues. Germline V gene lookup returns CDR1 LNHDA and CDR2 SQIVND (reference sequence). CDR3 protein: CASSRQGLGMNTEAFF. The CDR3 nucleotides are TGTGCCAGTAGTAGGCAGGGCCTGGGGATGAACACTGAAGCTTTCTTT.

This chain joins TRBV6-5 and TRBJ2-3, with no clear D. With 11 bases removed from V and 0 bases from J, the gap between germline ends came to 15 bases. There are 14 residues in the CDR3. From germline, CDR1 is MNHEY and CDR2 SVGAGI. The CDR3 loop reads CASSRVPSTDTQYF. The CDR3 bases are TGTGCCTCCTCCCGGGTCCCTAGCACAGATACGCAGTATTTT.

This clone was detected many times. This chain links TRBV13 with TRBJ2-7, with 11 bases fitting TRBD2. V lost 3 bases to trimming and J lost 3 bases; unmatched junction nucleotides: 1. The germline V gene has CDR1 PRHDT and CDR2 FYEKMQ (reference sequence). The CDR3 sequence is 14 residues long. The CDR3 bases are TGTGCCAGCAGCTTGACTAGCGGGGTCTACGAGCAGTACTTC. It is translated as CASSLTSGVYEQYF.

J is TRBJ2-5 and V is TRBV11-1; 7 bases match TRBD1. V gave up 2 bases and J gave up 0 bases; unmatched junction bases: 6. Germline V gene data show CDR1 as SGHAT and CDR2 as FQDESV (reference sequence). The CDR3 is 16 residues long. The CDR3 loop is CASSLWDREYQETQYF. The CDR3 DNA follows: TGTGCCAGCAGCTTATGGGACAGAGAGTACCAAGAGACCCAGTACTTC.

This clone was seen a handful of times. This chain connects TRBV7-9 to TRBJ2-7, with D perhaps matching TRBD2 (5 bases). Germline CDR1 reads SEHNR; CDR2 reads FQNEAQ (reference sequence). The CDR3 has 14 residues. V was clipped by 3 bases and J by 2 bases, with 11 bases between them. The CDR3 DNA follows: TGTGCCAGCAGCTTCGGCCGGGGTACCTACGAGCAGTACGTC. Protein product: CASSFGRGTYEQYV.

This chain connects TRBV10-1 to TRBJ1-2; 7 nucleotides line up with TRBD1. This CDR3 has 17 amino acids. Germline values: CDR1 WNHNN, CDR2 SYGVQD (reference sequence). Trimming took 3 bases from V and 1 from J; bases not matched to a gene: 11. The CDR3 DNA follows: TGCGCCAGCAGTGATTACCCCACCGACAGGGTTAACTATGGCTACACCTTC. Residues: CASSDYPTDRVNYGYTF.

The chain uses TRBV7-2 and TRBJ1-1; 8 nucleotides agree with TRBD1. The length of the CDR3 is 14 residues. The junction had 2 bases not matched to a gene; V was cut back by 3 bases and J by 2 bases. The germline V gene encodes CDR1 SGHTA and CDR2 FQGNSA. The CDR3 bases are TGTGCCAGCAGCTTGGGACAGGCAAACACTGAAGCTTTCTTT. Amino acids: CASSLGQANTEAFF.

This clone showed up just once. The CDR3 here is CASTGSGTGELFF. The CDR3 bases are TGTGCCAGCACAGGCTCCGGCACCGGGGAGCTGTTTTTT. V and J are TRBV2 and TRBJ2-2; D is ambiguous. V gave up 7 bases and J gave up 4 bases, with 10 bases separating them. Germline values: CDR1 SNHLY, CDR2 FYNNEI. The length of the CDR3 is 13 residues.

The chain combines TRBV5-1 with TRBJ2-5; D might be TRBD1 (6 bases). V was shortened by 3 bases and J by 1 base, with 13 bases between the two germline ends. This CDR3 comprises 15 residues. Germline CDR1 reads SGHRS; CDR2 reads YFSETQ. In DNA, the CDR3 is TGCGCCAGCAGCTCCCGCAGGGGTTCCCAAGAGACCCAGTACTTC. Translation gives CASSSRRGSQETQYF.

V usage is TRBV2 and J usage is TRBJ1-4; 9 nucleotides agree with TRBD1. Germline CDR1 reads SNHLY; CDR2 reads FYNNEI. The CDR3 length is 15 residues. V dropped 7 bases and J dropped 4; count of bases not matched to a gene: 7. CDR3 protein: CASNGDRVGNEKLFF. For the CDR3, the DNA is TGTGCCAGCAACGGGGACAGGGTGGGTAATGAAAAACTGTTTTTT.

The chain combines TRBV28 with TRBJ2-7, with TRBD1 matching over 8 bases. Germline V CDR1 and CDR2: MDHEN, SYDVKM. Losses at the gene ends were 5 bases for V and 1 base for J; bases not matched to a gene: 4. This CDR3 contains 14 residues. The DNA for the CDR3 is TGTGCCAGCAGTGAATGGACAGGGTCCTACGAGCAGTACGTC. It encodes CASSEWTGSYEQYV.

The chain recombines TRBV29-1 with TRBJ1-2; 7 nucleotides line up with TRBD1. The length of the CDR3 is 11 residues. Germline V gene data show CDR1 as SQVTM and CDR2 as ANQGSEA. After removal of 7 bases from V and 6 bases from J, the junction contained 5 bases not matched to a gene. CDR3 amino acids: CSGGQQHGYTF. In nucleotides, the CDR3 is TGCAGCGGGGGACAGCAGCATGGCTACACCTTC. Using reference TRBV29-1 and TRBJ1-2 for the parts outside the CDR3, the full variable domain is SAVISQKPSRDICQRGTSLTIQCQVDSQVTMMFWYRQQPGQSLTLIATANQGSEATYESGFVIDKFPISRPNLTFSTLTVSNMSPEDSSIYLCSGGQQHGYTFGSGTRLTVV.

V gene TRBV5-6 combines with J gene TRBJ2-3, with a weak D call TRBD1 (5 bases). Per the germline V gene, CDR1 is SGHDT and CDR2 is YYEEEE. Trimming took off 0 bases at V and 4 bases at J, with 12 bases between the two ends. The CDR3 runs to 15 residues. The chain's CDR3 is CASSLGGAVADTQYF. CDR3 DNA: TGTGCCAGCAGCTTGGGTGGGGCTGTGGCAGATACGCAGTATTTT. Drawing the rest from reference TRBV5-6 and TRBJ2-3, the complete variable domain is DAGVTQSPTHLIKTRGQQVTLRCSPKSGHDTVSWYQQALGQGPQFIFQYYEEEERQRGNFPDRFSGHQFPNYSSELNVNALLLGDSALYLCASSLGGAVADTQYFGPGTRLTVL.

The V call is TRBV5-1, the J call TRBJ2-3; TRBD1 is a possible D gene (5 bases). CDR1 is SGHRS and CDR2 is YFSETQ in the germline V gene. The CDR3 spans 13 residues. V was clipped by 2 bases and J by 6 bases, with 10 bases between them. This chain's CDR3 is CASSLAGWDTQYF. DNA for the CDR3: TGCGCCAGCAGCTTAGCAGGGTGGGATACGCAGTATTTT.

This chain uses TRBV27 with TRBJ1-5; D not certain. Germline-derived CDR1 and CDR2 are MNHEY and SMNVEV (reference sequence). Trimming took 2 bases from V and 1 from J, leaving 9 bases between them. The CDR3 extends over 15 amino acids. The CDR3 DNA reads TGTGCCAGCAGTTTAGAGGGTGCGAGCAATCAGCCCCAGCATTTT. Its translation is CASSLEGASNQPQHF.

The chain employs TRBV11-3 and TRBJ2-5, with a tentative D call TRBD1 (5 bases). The germline V gene has CDR1 SGHNT and CDR2 YENEEA. V was shortened by 5 bases and J by 4 bases, with 11 bases between the two germline ends. The CDR3 is 13 amino acids. The CDR3 spells CASSLRVGETQYF. The CDR3 DNA reads TGTGCCAGCAGCCTCAGGGTGGGAGAGACCCAGTACTTC.